This entry describes one TCR beta chain. Each participant's cohort was designated according to participant-reported clinical history. Resolution of symptoms, clearance, or two negative PCRs was present in recovered Cohort 3 donors. CDR1 is GTSNPN and CDR2 is SVGIG in the germline V gene (reference sequence). With 2 bases removed from V and 0 bases from J, the gap between germline ends came to 7 bases. This CDR3 contains 13 residues. This sample is drawn from a study of blood T cell repertoires in COVID-19. On the study more broadly: Acute and convalescent COVID-19 specimens originated in the United States, Italy and Spain.

How the authors handled the data: For nucleated cells, counts were estimated from reference gene primer amplification. Assay: immunoSEQ multiplex PCR; the TCRdb copy retains only in-frame clones and omits some. V and J calls and clone size are those listed in that table; D and trimming were worked out from the DNA. The sample has approximately 270,000 clones, about nine tenths seen once. This chain links TRBV30 with TRBJ1-1; weak D call: TRBD1 (6 bases). Material: PBMCs or T cells enriched from blood (not recorded which). The receptor's source is a man aged 40-55 years who had recovered from COVID-19. CDR3 DNA: TGTGCCTGGAGTTCAGGGGTGAACACTGAAGCTTTCTTT. Protein sequence: CAWSSGVNTEAFF.